The entry below describes one T cell receptor (beta chain). The data are from a study of blood T cell repertoires in COVID-19. Study context: The study drew acute and convalescent COVID-19 samples from the United States, Italy and Spain. In each case, the material was cDNA or gDNA derived from T cells, B-cell-depleted T cells, or PBMCs.

Sequencing was performed with immunoSEQ multiplex PCR; in TCRdb, only in-frame clones are kept and a portion is missing. This sample has 310,000 or so clones, with about 84% found just once. CDR3 length: 14 residues. After removal of 6 bases from V and 5 bases from J, the junction contained 9 bases not matched to a gene. Germline-derived CDR1 and CDR2 are KGHSH and LQKENI. V usage is TRBV18 and J usage is TRBJ2-7, with 8 positions matching TRBD1. The source of this sequence is a woman aged 50 to 60 with acute or convalescent COVID-19. The sequenced sample consisted of peripheral blood. The CDR3: CASSGPGQDDEQYF. The CDR3 nucleotides read TGTGCCAGCTCGGGACCGGGACAGGATGACGAGCAGTACTTC.